This T cell receptor beta chain stems from a study of radiation and T cells in renal cell carcinoma. Time point meaning: baseline pretreatment blood. Regarding treatment: 15 Gy SBRT to primary tumor, nephrectomy 4 weeks later. Clear cell pathology was present in this patient's renal cell carcinoma. Assay: immunoSEQ multiplex PCR; the TCRdb copy retains only in-frame clones and omits some. In the table there are approximately 140,000 clones, roughly 83% of which are singletons. This clone was found a few times. Material: blood, obtained from a patient whose treatment included radiotherapy and nephrectomy. This receptor was identified in a woman aged 50 to 60 with renal cell carcinoma.

Here the CDR3 reads CSVAGTTYEQYF. CDR3 DNA: TGCAGCGTTGCCGGGACCACCTACGAGCAGTACTTC. The chain has TRBV29-1 and TRBJ2-7; either TRBD1 or TRBD2 may supply D (5 bases each). The germline V gene has CDR1 SQVTM and CDR2 ANQGSEA. The length of the CDR3 is 12 residues. Trimming removed 4 bases from V and 2 bases from J, with 9 bases in between.